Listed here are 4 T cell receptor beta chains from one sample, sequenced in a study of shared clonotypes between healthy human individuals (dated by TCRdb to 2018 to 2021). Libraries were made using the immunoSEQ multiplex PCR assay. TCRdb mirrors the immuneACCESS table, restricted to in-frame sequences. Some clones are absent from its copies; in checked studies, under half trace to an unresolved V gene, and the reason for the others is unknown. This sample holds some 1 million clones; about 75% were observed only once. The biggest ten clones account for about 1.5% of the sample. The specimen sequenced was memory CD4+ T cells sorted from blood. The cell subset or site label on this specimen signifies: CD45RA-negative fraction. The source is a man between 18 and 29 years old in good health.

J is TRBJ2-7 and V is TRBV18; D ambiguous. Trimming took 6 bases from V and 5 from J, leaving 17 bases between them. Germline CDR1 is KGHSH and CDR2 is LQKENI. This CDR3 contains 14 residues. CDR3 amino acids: CASSERLVGDEQYF. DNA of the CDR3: TGTGCCAGCTCCGAACGCCTTGTCGGCGACGAGCAGTACTTC.

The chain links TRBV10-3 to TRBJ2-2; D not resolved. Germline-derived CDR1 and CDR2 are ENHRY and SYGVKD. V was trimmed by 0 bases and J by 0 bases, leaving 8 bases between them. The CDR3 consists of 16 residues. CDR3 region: CAISESGNPNTGELFF. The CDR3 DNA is TGTGCCATCAGTGAGTCGGGGAATCCGAACACCGGGGAGCTGTTTTTT.

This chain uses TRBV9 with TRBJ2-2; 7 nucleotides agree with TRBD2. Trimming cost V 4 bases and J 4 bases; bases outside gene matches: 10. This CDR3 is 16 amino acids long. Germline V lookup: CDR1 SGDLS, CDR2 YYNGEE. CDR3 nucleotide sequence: TGTGCCAGCAGCTTAGCTGGGGGGGAAACCACCGGGGAGCTGTTTTTT. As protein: CASSLAGGETTGELFF. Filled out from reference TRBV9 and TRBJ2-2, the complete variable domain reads DSGVTQTPKHLITATGQRVTLRCSPRSGDLSVYWYQQSLDQGLQFLIQYYNGEERAKGNILERFSAQQFPDLHSELNLSSLELGDSALYFCASSLAGGETTGELFFGEGSRLTVL.

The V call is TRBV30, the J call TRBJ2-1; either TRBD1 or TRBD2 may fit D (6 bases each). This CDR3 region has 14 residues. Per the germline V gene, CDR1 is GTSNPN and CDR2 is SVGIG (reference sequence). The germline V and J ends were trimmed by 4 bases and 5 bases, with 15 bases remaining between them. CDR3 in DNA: TGTGCCTGGAACAGGGACTGGGACAACAATGAGCAGTTCTTC. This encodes CAWNRDWDNNEQFF. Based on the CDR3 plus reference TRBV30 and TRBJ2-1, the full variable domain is SQTIHQWPATLVQPVGSPLSLECTVEGTSNPNLYWYRQAAGRGLQLLFYSVGIGQISSEVPQNLSASRPQDRQFILSSKKLLLSDSGFYLCAWNRDWDNNEQFFGPGTRLTVL.